This entry features one TCR beta chain sequence. This sample stems from a study of blood T cell repertoires in COVID-19. Study context: COVID-19 samples, acute and convalescent, were from the United States, Italy and Spain.

Participants, roughly 18 to 100 years old, spanned under 25 US areas. Clinical history reported by participants formed the basis on which cohorts were assigned. The CDR3 totals 14 residues. Trimming took 6 bases from V and 1 from J; bases not matched to a gene: 2. CDR1 and CDR2 from the germline V gene are SGHNT and YENEEA. Under the authors' procedure: Nucleated cell number was recorded as an estimate derived from reference gene primer amplification. The data were produced by immunoSEQ multiplex PCR, yet TCRdb's version contains in-frame clones alone and is incomplete. The DNA gave D and trimming, while V, J and clone size come from that table. The sample has 350,000 to 450,000 clones; approximately 91% are singletons.

This receptor was identified in a woman aged 40 to 50 who had been exposed to COVID-19. The sample consisted of PBMCs or T cells enriched from blood (not recorded which). The genes are TRBV11-3 and TRBJ1-1; TRBD1 matches 10 bases. The CDR3, as DNA: TGTGCCAGCAGTAGGGACAGGGGGAACACTGAAGCTTTCTTT. Translation: CASSRDRGNTEAFF.